At least ten counts were recorded for the clone carrying this T cell receptor (beta chain). The sample comes from a study of regulatory T cells in long-lasting Graves disease. Time point here: newly diagnosed GD, antithyroid drugs for less than 3 months. Making the TCR library involved RNA that had been extracted from PBMCs. iRepertoire HTBI primers and Arm-PCR of CDR3 regions built TCR beta libraries. TCRdb independently ran MiXCR on the multiplex PCR reads; one entry per CDR3 protein. The sample carries 320,000 or so distinct CDR3 sequences, about a sixth recorded once. This sequence originates from a female donor with Graves disease. The material sequenced was peripheral blood mononuclear cells (PBMCs), taken at new diagnosis, from a patient treated with antithyroid drugs.

CDR3 sequence: CASSPRRGTGELFF. The DNA for the CDR3 is TGTGCCAGCAGTCCCCGGCGGGGCACCGGGGAGCTGTTTTTT. The chain couples TRBV27 to TRBJ2-2, with D possibly being TRBD2 (6 bases). This CDR3 contains 14 residues. Germline V gives CDR1 MNHEY, CDR2 SMNVEV (reference sequence). Trimming cost V 5 bases and J 4 bases, with 11 bases left between them.